Each of the 24 T cell receptor beta chains below was sequenced from the same sample in a study of blood T cell repertoires in COVID-19. TCRdb's table, derived via immunoSEQ multiplex PCR, lists solely in-frame clones and lacks some. The sample records around 500,000 clones, around 85% being singletons. Sequencing was performed on peripheral blood. The receptors were sampled from a human donor in a cohort sampled during active COVID-19.

This clone appeared a few times. The chain has TRBV20-1 and TRBJ2-1, with D unclear. CDR1 is DFQATT and CDR2 is SNEGSKA in the germline V gene (reference sequence). V lost 5 bases to trimming and J lost 8 bases, with 10 bases between them. There are 11 residues in the CDR3. The CDR3, as DNA: TGCAGTGCTTCGCCCCGGGATGAGCAGTTCTTC. As protein: CSASPRDEQFF.

This clone was detected only a few times. The chain recombines TRBV7-9 with TRBJ2-3; D not resolved. CDR3 size: 14 residues. CDR1 is SEHNR and CDR2 is FQNEAQ in the germline V gene (reference sequence). The V gene lost 0 bases and the J gene lost 6 bases, with 10 bases spanning the gap. The CDR3 loop is CASSLAISLDTQYF. CDR3 in DNA: TGTGCCAGCAGCTTAGCGATCAGTCTCGATACGCAGTATTTT.

The gene calls are TRBV3-1 (or the pseudogene TRBV3-2) and TRBJ1-2, with D unclear. This CDR3 spans 13 amino acids. The germline gives CDR1 LGHDT, CDR2 YNNKEL (reference sequence). V lost 1 base, J lost 8 bases, and 11 bases lay in between. The CDR3 bases are TGTGCCAGCAGCCAAGGTCGAGTGGGCGGCTACACCTTC. Translated, it gives CASSQGRVGGYTF.

The chain has TRBV19 and TRBJ2-7; 12 bases agree with TRBD2. V dropped 5 bases and J dropped 4; count of bases not matched to a gene: 6. Germline CDR1 is LNHDA and CDR2 is SQIVND (reference sequence). The CDR3 is 15 amino acids. The CDR3 bases are TGTGCCAGTAGTTCGAGGACTAGCGGGATTTACGAGCAGTACTTC. It yields the protein CASSSRTSGIYEQYF.

This clone appeared once. The J gene is TRBJ2-1, the V gene TRBV11-2, with TRBD2 identical over 11 bases. V shed 1 base, J shed 2 bases, and the junction held 4 bases outside the gene matches. CDR3 length: 17 residues. Germline CDR1 SGHAT, CDR2 FQNNGV. CDR3 in amino acids: CASSLGVSGRAYNEQFF. CDR3 coding DNA: TGTGCCAGCAGCTTAGGGGTTAGCGGGAGGGCCTACAATGAGCAGTTCTTC.

The chain uses TRBV5-4 and TRBJ2-1; D not resolved. From germline, CDR1 is SGHNT and CDR2 YYREEE (reference sequence). The germline V and J ends were trimmed by 2 bases and 5 bases, with 5 bases remaining between them. The CDR3 length is 12 residues. CDR3 sequence reads: CASSFGDNEQFF. The CDR3 coding sequence is TGTGCCAGCAGCTTCGGAGACAATGAGCAGTTCTTC.

This chain connects TRBV27 to TRBJ2-5; 12 positions agree with TRBD2. The V gene end was trimmed by 5 bases and the J gene end by 8 bases; junction bases not matched to a gene: 18. CDR1 is MNHEY, CDR2 SMNVEV, per germline (reference sequence). CDR3 length equals 18 residues. The CDR3 nucleotides read TGTGCCAGCAGTAAATTCGGGACTAGCGGGCCAAACCGGGATACCCAGTACTTC. Amino acids: CASSKFGTSGPNRDTQYF.

The V gene is TRBV9, the J gene TRBJ2-7; D possibly corresponds to TRBD1 (5 bases). The CDR3 runs 13 residues. With 4 bases removed from V and 6 bases from J, the gap between germline ends came to 14 bases. CDR1 is SGDLS, CDR2 YYNGEE, per germline. Here the CDR3 reads CASSPDRRGEQYF. As DNA, the CDR3 is TGTGCCAGCAGCCCCGACCGAAGGGGCGAGCAGTACTTC. Looking up the rest from reference TRBV9 and TRBJ2-7 gives the full variable domain: DSGVTQTPKHLITATGQRVTLRCSPRSGDLSVYWYQQSLDQGLQFLIQYYNGEERAKGNILERFSAQQFPDLHSELNLSSLELGDSALYFCASSPDRRGEQYFGPGTRLTVT.

The sample holds a few counts of this clone. The chain employs TRBV6-4 and TRBJ2-7; D not resolved. Germline-derived CDR1 and CDR2 are MRHNA and SNTAGT. This CDR3 contains 14 residues. Trimming took off 3 bases at V and 0 bases at J, with 9 bases between the two ends. The CDR3 reads CASSEKASSYEQYF. The CDR3 nucleotides are TGTGCCAGCAGTGAAAAAGCTAGCTCCTACGAGCAGTACTTC.

This clone occurred a few times. The J gene is TRBJ1-1, the V gene TRBV25-1; D is ambiguous. Trimming removed 5 bases at V and 0 bases at J, with 10 bases between. CDR3 size: 14 residues. Germline CDR1 MGHDK, CDR2 SYGVNS. The CDR3 reads CASSPRHLNTEAFF. Written as DNA, the CDR3 is TGTGCCAGCAGTCCAAGACACTTGAACACTGAAGCTTTCTTT.

The CDR3, as DNA: TGTGCCAGTAGTCCGCGGATTACACAGGGGGTGGACACTGAAGCTTTCTTT. This translates into CASSPRITQGVDTEAFF. The genes are TRBV19 and TRBJ1-1, with 8 nucleotides matching TRBD1. The CDR3 is 17 residues long. The V segment lost 5 bases and the J segment 3 bases; nucleotides outside the gene matches: 14. Per the germline V gene, CDR1 is LNHDA and CDR2 is SQIVND (reference sequence).

The chain has TRBV24-1 and TRBJ2-2, with no clear D. Trimming took off 2 bases at V and 0 bases at J, with 9 bases between the two ends. Germline assignment: CDR1 KGHDR and CDR2 SFDVKD. The CDR3 contains 16 residues. CDR3 sequence reads: CATSDSRLANTGELFF. Here the CDR3 DNA reads TGTGCCACCAGTGATTCTAGGCTCGCGAACACCGGGGAGCTGTTTTTT.

V and J are TRBV28 and TRBJ1-2; a weak D match, TRBD1 (5 bases). Trimming stripped 6 bases from V and 7 bases from J, with 21 bases between. The CDR3 totals 15 residues. Germline V gene sequence: CDR1 MDHEN, CDR2 SYDVKM. The CDR3 loop is CASRSADGHQGGYTF. CDR3 DNA: TGTGCCAGCAGGTCTGCGGACGGACATCAGGGTGGCTACACCTTC.

The CDR3 protein is CAWSTGTGRQNIQYF. The CDR3 DNA reads TGTGCCTGGAGCACCGGGACAGGGAGGCAAAACATTCAGTACTTC. The rearrangement joins TRBV30 to TRBJ2-4; 9 bases align to TRBD1. This CDR3 comprises 15 residues. The trim removed 3 bases at V and 5 bases at J, leaving 8 bases unmatched. The germline gives CDR1 GTSNPN, CDR2 SVGIG (reference sequence).

The genes are TRBV5-1 and TRBJ2-7; 7 bases align to TRBD1. Trimming at V came to 3 bases and at J to 2 bases, leaving 5 bases not matched to a gene. This CDR3 comprises 14 residues. CDR1 and CDR2 from the germline V gene are SGHRS and YFSETQ. The CDR3 region is CASSWDRFPYEQYF. CDR3 nucleotide sequence: TGCGCCAGCAGCTGGGACAGATTCCCCTACGAGCAGTACTTC.

The rearrangement uses TRBV7-9 and TRBJ2-5; 10 positions agree with TRBD2. The germline CDR1 and CDR2 sequences are SEHNR and FQNEAQ (reference sequence). This CDR3 spans 15 amino acids. J was trimmed by 5 bases and V by 5 bases; bases with no gene match: 8. The CDR3 loop is CASSEREGLQETQYF. The CDR3 nucleotides read TGTGCCAGCAGCGAGCGGGAGGGCCTCCAGGAGACCCAGTACTTC. Full variable domain (outside the CDR3, taken from reference TRBV7-9 and TRBJ2-5): DTGVSQNPRHKITKRGQNVTFRCDPISEHNRLYWYRQTLGQGPEFLTYFQNEAQLEKSRLLSDRFSAERPKGSFSTLEIQRTEQGDSAMYLCASSEREGLQETQYFGPGTRLLVL.

The chain employs TRBV28 and TRBJ2-3, with TRBD1 matching 8 bases. Germline V gives CDR1 MDHEN, CDR2 SYDVKM. V shed 2 bases and J 10 bases; nucleotides not matched to a gene: 11. This CDR3 comprises 15 residues. CDR3 sequence reads: CASSLLAGGVNPQYF. For the CDR3, the DNA is TGTGCCAGCAGTTTACTGGCAGGGGGCGTTAATCCGCAGTATTTT.

This clone has only one observation. The chain carries TRBV20-1 and TRBJ2-2, with TRBD2 matching over 7 bases. Germline trimming cut 3 bases from V and 7 bases from J; bases unmatched to any gene: 8. CDR3 length: 14 residues. In germline, CDR1 is DFQATT, CDR2 SNEGSKA (reference sequence). CDR3 nucleotides: TGCAGTGCTAGTAAGCGGGACCGCATCGGGGAGCTGTTTTTT. As protein: CSASKRDRIGELFF.

The chain is built from TRBV5-1 and TRBJ2-2; TRBD2 aligns across 10 bases. Germline V lookup: CDR1 SGHRS, CDR2 YFSETQ. CDR3 length: 16 residues. J was trimmed by 3 bases and V by 4 bases; bases with no gene match: 6. The CDR3 DNA reads TGCGCCAGCAGCAATAGCGGGAGGCCCGACACCGGGGAGCTGTTTTTT. It yields the protein CASSNSGRPDTGELFF. The complete variable domain, with remaining parts taken from reference TRBV5-1 and TRBJ2-2, reads KAGVTQTPRYLIKTRGQQVTLSCSPISGHRSVSWYQQTPGQGLQFLFEYFSETQRNKGNFPGRFSGRQFSNSRSEMNVSTLELGDSALYLCASSNSGRPDTGELFFGEGSRLTVL.

The V and J genes are TRBV13 and TRBJ2-1; D gene unclear. This CDR3 region has 18 residues. The V end was cut by 5 bases, the J end by 5 bases, with 25 bases between. Germline loops: CDR1 PRHDT, CDR2 FYEKMQ (reference sequence). CDR3 coding DNA: TGTGCCAGCAGCCAAGGTCGGCAGAGTAACACCGGAGACAATGAGCAGTTCTTC. Translating gives CASSQGRQSNTGDNEQFF.

The V and J genes are TRBV19 and TRBJ2-5, with 8 bases fitting TRBD1. The CDR3 covers 15 residues. V trimming: 3 bases; J trimming: 4 bases; junction bases outside the gene matches: 7. Germline V CDR1 and CDR2: LNHDA, SQIVND (reference sequence). CDR3 residues: CASSMLTGEAETQYF. DNA of the CDR3: TGTGCCAGTAGTATGTTGACAGGGGAGGCAGAGACCCAGTACTTC.

This clone was recorded only once. The rearrangement joins TRBV10-3 to TRBJ2-1; D may be TRBD1 (5 bases). CDR1 is ENHRY and CDR2 is SYGVKD in the germline V gene. The CDR3 is 16 residues long. V was trimmed by 0 bases and J by 6 bases, leaving 15 bases between them. The CDR3 coding sequence is TGTGCCATCAGTGAGTCGGCAGGGAAGGGCAGCAATGAGCAGTTCTTC. Its protein is CAISESAGKGSNEQFF.

This clone was seen only once. This rearrangement joins TRBV9 to TRBJ2-4; 7 bases align to TRBD2. Trimming took 0 bases from V and 5 from J; bases not matched to a gene: 8. The CDR3 extends over 16 amino acids. Per the germline V gene, CDR1 is SGDLS and CDR2 is YYNGEE. The CDR3 is CASSVDQAGYENIQYF. CDR3 nucleotides: TGTGCCAGCAGCGTAGATCAAGCGGGGTACGAAAACATTCAGTACTTC.

V is TRBV2 and J is TRBJ2-5, with D tentatively TRBD2 (6 bases). The CDR3 length is 13 residues. The V gene's germline CDR1 is SNHLY and CDR2 FYNNEI. Trimming removed 6 bases from V and 4 bases from J, with 12 bases in between. CDR3 in DNA: TGTGCCAGCAGCGTGGAGGGTCCAGAGACCCAGTACTTC. It specifies CASSVEGPETQYF.